This T cell receptor (beta chain) is from a study of cytomegalovirus exposure and HLA in healthy donors. Study-wide findings and caveats: There was a cluster of highly shared sequence variants that was likely a sequencing artifact. Using a false discovery rate of 0.05, a later analysis showed that roughly 16,000 TCR beta sequences were associated with HLA alleles.

The CDR3 spans 12 residues. Germline assignment: CDR1 MNHEY and CDR2 SVGAGI. Note on this clone: Its antigen is as yet unknown. Germline and junction disagree at one end, which may indicate a read error.

Researchers ran the PCR with 60 Vbeta and 13 Jbeta primers. The method was immunoSEQ multiplex PCR; TCRdb's version includes in-frame clones alone and lacks a portion of them. The sample includes 150,000 to 200,000 clones, 75% to 90% of them seen just once. When sampled, the donors appeared nominally healthy, though they likely had unrecorded immune exposures. Sequences were obtained from PBMCs. The V call is TRBV6-5, the J call TRBJ1-2; no definite D call. The TCR sequence derives from a young woman in good health and CMV-seronegative. The CDR3 spells CASSYSTGSSAF. CDR3 nucleotides: TGTGCCAGCAGTTACTCGACTGGTTCGAGCGCCTTC.